The 8 T cell receptor beta chains below all came from one sample that was sequenced in a study of T cells after yellow fever vaccination. TCRdb reprocessed the 5' RACE reads via MiXCR and lists one record per CDR3 protein. The data show around 72,000 distinct CDR3 sequences, around 7% seen once. Sequenced material: CD8+ T cells sorted from PBMCs, taken roughly 10 days after the first yellow fever vaccination. The receptors here all came from a man between 18 and 35 years old who received the YFV17D yellow fever vaccine.

This rearrangement joins TRBV20-1 to TRBJ1-2; D may be TRBD1 (6 bases). The CDR3 length is 12 residues. V was clipped by 6 bases and J by 6 bases, with 14 bases between them. CDR1 is DFQATT, CDR2 SNEGSKA, per germline (reference sequence). DNA of the CDR3: TGCAGTGCCCGAACCCAGGGGAATGGCTACACCTTC. Its protein is CSARTQGNGYTF.

J is TRBJ1-5 and V is TRBV7-8, with D possibly matching TRBD1 (5 bases). This CDR3 spans 15 amino acids. CDR1 and CDR2 from the germline V gene are SGHVS and FQNEAQ. The V end was cut by 5 bases, the J end by 3 bases, with 14 bases between. CDR3: CASSPQGDTNQPQHF. The DNA of the CDR3 is TGTGCCAGCAGCCCTCAGGGCGATACCAATCAGCCCCAGCATTTT.

There are a few counts of this clonotype. The chain links TRBV19 to TRBJ2-7; D unclear. This CDR3 contains 14 residues. The V gene lost 4 bases and the J gene lost 6 bases, with 16 bases spanning the gap. Germline V CDR1 and CDR2: LNHDA, SQIVND (reference sequence). The CDR3 region is CASSRPGTSSEQYF. CDR3 nucleotide sequence: TGTGCCAGTAGTAGGCCAGGTACGAGTTCCGAGCAGTACTTC.

This clonotype was observed a handful of times. The chain combines TRBV9 with TRBJ2-5; D unresolved. The CDR3 loop spans 14 amino acids. Germline CDR1 reads SGDLS; CDR2 reads YYNGEE. Between the trimmed V and J ends, which lost 0 bases and 1 base, there was a span of 7 bases. The DNA of the CDR3 is TGTGCCAGCAGCGTAGCTGGCAGCCAAGAGACCCAGTACTTC. Its protein product is CASSVAGSQETQYF.

The sample holds a few counts of this clonotype. This sequence joins TRBV7-2 and TRBJ2-7; no clear D. This CDR3 spans 13 amino acids. Trimming left V 3 bases short and J 5 bases short, with 11 bases between. Germline CDR1 and CDR2: SGHTA and FQGNSA. For the CDR3, the DNA is TGTGCCAGCAGCTTGCTGGCATTGGACGAGCAGTACGTC. It encodes CASSLLALDEQYV.

This clonotype showed up many times. The CDR3 reads CATSQGVSETQYF. The CDR3 DNA reads as TGTGCCACCAGCCAAGGGGTTTCGGAGACCCAGTACTTC. V is TRBV15 and J is TRBJ2-5; maybe TRBD1 (5 bases). Germline lookup yields CDR1 LNHNV and CDR2 YYDKDF (reference sequence). Trimming removed 5 bases at V and 5 bases at J, with 12 bases between. The CDR3 totals 13 residues.

This clonotype was detected a few times. The chain joins TRBV7-3 to TRBJ2-7; D possibly corresponds to TRBD1 (7 bases). Germline V gene data show CDR1 as SGHTA and CDR2 as FQGTGA. The CDR3 consists of 17 residues. Deletions cut 5 bases from V and 2 bases from J, with 22 bases between. The DNA for the CDR3 is TGTGCCAGCAGCAGAAAGGACAGGCGGGATCCCCCCTACGAGCAGTACGTC. This codes for CASSRKDRRDPPYEQYV.

This clonotype was counted between two and nine times. The chain couples TRBV7-8 to TRBJ1-2; 7 nucleotides agree with TRBD1. The CDR3 spans 15 residues. The germline V gene encodes CDR1 SGHVS and CDR2 FQNEAQ. V lost 5 bases to trimming and J lost 2 bases; unmatched junction nucleotides: 8. In DNA form, the CDR3 reads TGTGCCAGCAGCCCGACGACAGGGACAAACTATGGCTACACCTTC. It is translated as CASSPTTGTNYGYTF.